Included here is one T cell receptor (beta chain) sequence, with context. These data come from a study of T cell clusters in autoimmune cytopenias. The CDR3 covers 12 residues. Germline V gene lookup returns CDR1 SGHDN and CDR2 FVKESK. TRB was amplified from roughly 0.25 ug of peripheral blood genomic DNA per sample. TRB was amplified by touch-down multiplex PCR, primer pools A and B combined. TCRdb re-called the multiplex PCR reads and catalogs CDR3 proteins one per entry, DNA excluded. The table for this sample gives about 12,000 distinct CDR3 sequences. The sample was also linked to a second study, of T cell repertoires in aging, cancer and after chemotherapy.

Material: peripheral blood. This receptor was identified in a human donor in good health. V gene TRBV14 combines with J gene TRBJ2-5. CDR3 sequence reads: CASSQVPETQYF. Complete variable domain (other parts from reference TRBV14 and TRBJ2-5): EAGVTQFPSHSVIEKGQTVTLRCDPISGHDNLYWYRRVMGKEIKFLLHFVKESKQDESGMPNNRFLAERTGGTYSTLKVQPAELEDSGVYFCASSQVPETQYFGPGTRLLVL.